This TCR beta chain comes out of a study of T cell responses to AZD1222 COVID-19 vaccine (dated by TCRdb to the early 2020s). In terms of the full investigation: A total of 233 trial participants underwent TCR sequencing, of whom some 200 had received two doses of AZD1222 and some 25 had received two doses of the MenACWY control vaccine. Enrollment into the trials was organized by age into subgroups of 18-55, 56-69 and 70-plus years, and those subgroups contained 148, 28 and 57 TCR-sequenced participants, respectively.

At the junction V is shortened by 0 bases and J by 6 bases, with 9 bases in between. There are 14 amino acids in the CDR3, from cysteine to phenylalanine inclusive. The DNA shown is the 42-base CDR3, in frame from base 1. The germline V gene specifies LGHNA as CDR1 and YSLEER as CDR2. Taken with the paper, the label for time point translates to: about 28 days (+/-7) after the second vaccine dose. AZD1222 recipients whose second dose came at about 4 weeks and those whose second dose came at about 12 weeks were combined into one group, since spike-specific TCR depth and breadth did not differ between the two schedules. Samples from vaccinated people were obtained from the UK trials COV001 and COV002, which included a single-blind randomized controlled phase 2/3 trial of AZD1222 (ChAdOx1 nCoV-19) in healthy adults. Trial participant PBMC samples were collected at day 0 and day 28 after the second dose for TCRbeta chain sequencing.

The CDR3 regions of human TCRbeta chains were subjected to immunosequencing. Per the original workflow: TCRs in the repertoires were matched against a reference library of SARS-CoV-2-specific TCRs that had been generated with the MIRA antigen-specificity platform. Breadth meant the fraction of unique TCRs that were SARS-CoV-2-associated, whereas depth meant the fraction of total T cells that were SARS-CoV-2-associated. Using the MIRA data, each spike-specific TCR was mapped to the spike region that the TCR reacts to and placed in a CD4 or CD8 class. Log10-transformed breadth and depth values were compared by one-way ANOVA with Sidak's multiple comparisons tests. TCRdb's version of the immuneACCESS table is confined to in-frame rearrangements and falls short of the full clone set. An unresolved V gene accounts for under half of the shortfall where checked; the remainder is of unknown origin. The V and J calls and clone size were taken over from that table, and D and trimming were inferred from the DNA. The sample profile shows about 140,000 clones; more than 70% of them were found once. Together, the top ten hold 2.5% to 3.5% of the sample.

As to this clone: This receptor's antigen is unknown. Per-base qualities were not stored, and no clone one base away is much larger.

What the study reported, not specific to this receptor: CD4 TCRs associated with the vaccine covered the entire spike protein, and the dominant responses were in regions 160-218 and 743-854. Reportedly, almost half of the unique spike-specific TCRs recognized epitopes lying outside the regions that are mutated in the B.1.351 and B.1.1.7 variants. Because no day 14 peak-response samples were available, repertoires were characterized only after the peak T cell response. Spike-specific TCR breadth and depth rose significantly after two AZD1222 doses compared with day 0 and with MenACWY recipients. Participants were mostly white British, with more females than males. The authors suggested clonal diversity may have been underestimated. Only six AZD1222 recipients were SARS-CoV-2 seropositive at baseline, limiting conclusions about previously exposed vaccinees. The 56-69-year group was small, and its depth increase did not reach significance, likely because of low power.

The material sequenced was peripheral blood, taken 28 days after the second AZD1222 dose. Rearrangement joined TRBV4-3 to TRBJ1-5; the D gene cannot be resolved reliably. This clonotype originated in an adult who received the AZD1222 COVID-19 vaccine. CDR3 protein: CASSQEGKIQPQHF. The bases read TGCGCCAGCAGCCAAGAGGGAAAGATTCAGCCCCAGCATTTT.